These 27 T cell receptor beta chains originate from one sample sequenced in a study of cytomegalovirus exposure and HLA in healthy donors. With 60 Vbeta and 13 Jbeta primers, the PCR was carried out. The data were produced by immunoSEQ multiplex PCR, yet TCRdb's version contains in-frame clones alone and is incomplete. The sample holds 140,000 to 150,000 clones, roughly 70% seen once. The sample consisted of PBMCs. These receptors were collected from a man in his sixties in good health and CMV-seronegative.

The genes are TRBV6-5 and TRBJ2-5, with TRBD1 matching over 8 bases. Per the germline V gene, CDR1 is MNHEY and CDR2 is SVGAGI. CDR3 length equals 15 residues. J gave up 7 bases and V 2 bases, and 9 bases lay outside the gene matches. CDR3 nucleotides: TGTGCCAGCAGTTACGCCGGACAGGGTGGGGGGACCCAGTACTTC. It is translated as CASSYAGQGGGTQYF.

The CDR3 is CASSPGTVHNEQFF. DNA for the CDR3: TGCGCCAGCAGCCCTGGGACAGTTCACAATGAGCAGTTCTTC. V and J are TRBV5-1 and TRBJ2-1; TRBD1 agrees at 7 bases. The CDR3 extends over 14 amino acids. V lost 4 bases to trimming and J lost 5 bases; unmatched junction nucleotides: 6. CDR1 is SGHRS, CDR2 YFSETQ, per germline.

As regards this clone: Other DNA sequences in the sample encode the same CDR3. The chain uses TRBV7-2 and TRBJ2-7; TRBD1 aligns across 7 bases. V was pared by 1 base and J by 6 bases, with 12 bases of the junction left unmatched. Germline values: CDR1 SGHTA, CDR2 FQGNSA. The CDR3 runs 16 residues. For the CDR3, the DNA is TGTGCCAGCAGCTTAGGGAGGAGACAGGGTCTCAGCGAGCAGTACTTC. This sequence encodes CASSLGRRQGLSEQYF. Complete variable domain (other parts from reference TRBV7-2 and TRBJ2-7): GAGVSQSPSNKVTEKGKDVELRCDPISGHTALYWYRQSLGQGLEFLIYFQGNSAPDKSGLPSDRFSAERTGGSVSTLTIQRTQQEDSAVYLCASSLGRRQGLSEQYFGPGTRLTVT.

V usage is TRBV30 and J usage is TRBJ1-1, with D unclear. The germline V gene has CDR1 GTSNPN and CDR2 SVGIG (reference sequence). This CDR3 comprises 13 residues. Between the trimmed V and J ends, which lost 5 bases and 5 bases, there was a span of 15 bases. CDR3 in amino acids: CAWYGDLSTEAFF. CDR3 nucleotides: TGTGCCTGGTACGGAGATTTGTCGACTGAAGCTTTCTTT.

The V and J genes are TRBV7-2 and TRBJ2-4; D gene ambiguous. Germline assignment: CDR1 SGHTA and CDR2 FQGNSA. The V gene lost 5 bases and the J gene lost 3 bases, with 17 bases spanning the gap. This CDR3 is built from 16 residues. CDR3 sequence: CASSITVGLLKNIQYF. Written as DNA, the CDR3 is TGTGCCAGCAGCATCACGGTTGGGCTACTCAAAAACATTCAGTACTTC.

This sequence joins TRBV2 and TRBJ1-5; 7 nucleotides match TRBD1. J lost 6 bases, V lost 7 bases, and 6 bases had no gene match. Germline V gives CDR1 SNHLY, CDR2 FYNNEI. The CDR3 spans 13 residues. CDR3 residues: CASTDRAGQPQHF. As DNA, the CDR3 is TGTGCCAGCACTGACAGGGCAGGTCAGCCCCAGCATTTT.

This clone was found once. This sequence joins TRBV25-1 and TRBJ1-2; TRBD1 is a possible D gene (5 bases). V lost 1 base and J lost 2, with 5 bases in between. This CDR3 spans 13 amino acids. CDR1 MGHDK and CDR2 SYGVNS come from the germline V gene. The CDR3 DNA reads as TGTGCCAGCAGTGAATCAGGGAACTATGGCTACACCTTC. Its translation is CASSESGNYGYTF.

V gene TRBV30 combines with J gene TRBJ2-7; TRBD2 aligns across 8 bases. The germline V gene encodes CDR1 GTSNPN and CDR2 SVGIG (reference sequence). With V trimmed by 1 base and J by 5 bases, 10 bases remained unmatched. This CDR3 has 15 residues. The DNA of the CDR3 is TGTGCCTGGAGTGCTACGGGAGGGCCTAGGAACGAGCAGTACTTC. Translated, it gives CAWSATGGPRNEQYF.

The rearrangement uses TRBV7-9 and TRBJ1-1; the D gene is possibly TRBD1 (5 bases). The ends were cut back, 0 bases at V and 5 bases at J, with 13 bases in the middle. The CDR3 totals 15 residues. The germline gives CDR1 SEHNR, CDR2 FQNEAQ (reference sequence). In DNA form, the CDR3 reads TGTGCCAGCAGCTTAGCCGGGGGGTTGAGGACTGAAGCTTTCTTT. Encoded protein: CASSLAGGLRTEAFF.

This clone has a handful of counts. The chain couples TRBV9 to TRBJ2-7, with a weak D call TRBD2 (5 bases). Germline loops: CDR1 SGDLS, CDR2 YYNGEE. The CDR3 runs to 16 residues. V was clipped by 7 bases and J by 5 bases, with 25 bases between them. The CDR3 DNA follows: TGTGCCAGCGGGCGAGAGGTGGGCCTAGGTAGCGACGAGCAGTACTTC. It encodes CASGREVGLGSDEQYF.

This clone has a handful of counts. The V and J genes are TRBV4-3 and TRBJ2-4; 14 bases line up with TRBD2. CDR1 LGHNA and CDR2 YSLEER come from the germline V gene. The CDR3 extends over 16 amino acids. J was trimmed by 8 bases and V by 4 bases; bases with no gene match: 7. The CDR3 region has the DNA TGCGCCAGCAGCCCTTCCGGGACTAGCGGGAGAGACATTCAGTACTTC. It translates to CASSPSGTSGRDIQYF.

The sample holds a few counts of this clone. Germline is not matched at one junction end, which may reflect a read error. CDR3 loop: CASSSDRRTKF. The CDR3 DNA sequence: TGTGCCAGCAGCTCAGACAGACGTACTAAATTC. This sequence joins TRBV7-9 and TRBJ2-4; tentatively, D is TRBD1 (5 bases). Germline values: CDR1 SEHNR, CDR2 FQNEAQ (reference sequence). This CDR3 is built from 11 residues.

Only a few counts were recorded for this clone. J is TRBJ2-7 and V is TRBV7-9; tentatively, D is TRBD2 (5 bases). Germline-derived CDR1 and CDR2 are SEHNR and FQNEAQ (reference sequence). Trimming left V 4 bases short and J 6 bases short, with 19 bases between. The CDR3 totals 15 residues. CDR3 nucleotide sequence: TGTGCCAGCAGCTCCCCCCCCTCACAAGGAGGCGAGCAGTACTTC. This gives the protein CASSSPPSQGGEQYF.

The V gene is TRBV21-1, the J gene TRBJ1-5; the DNA was not used to check the table's D call, TRBD1. TRBV21-1 counts as a pseudogene. This CDR3 is 20 amino acids long. CDR3 in amino acids: CASSKGGGQGSLYSNQPQHF. The DNA of the CDR3 is TGTGCCAGCAGCAAAGGGGGGGGACAGGGTAGCCTTTATAGCAATCAGCCCCAGCATTTT.

This clone was picked up a small number of times. The chain is built from TRBV5-1 and TRBJ2-2, with D tentatively TRBD1 (5 bases). Trimming pared 0 bases from V and 4 bases from J, leaving 10 bases between. Per the germline V gene, CDR1 is SGHRS and CDR2 is YFSETQ. The CDR3 runs 15 residues. The CDR3 sequence is CASSLVQGGTGELFF. The DNA for the CDR3 is TGCGCCAGCAGCTTGGTGCAGGGCGGCACCGGGGAGCTGTTTTTT.

The chain couples TRBV30 to TRBJ1-1, with 9 bases fitting TRBD1. V dropped 0 bases and J dropped 7; count of bases not matched to a gene: 3. The CDR3 length is 13 residues. Germline V lookup: CDR1 GTSNPN, CDR2 SVGIG (reference sequence). Here the CDR3 reads CAWSVRGQGEAFF. For the CDR3, the DNA is TGTGCCTGGAGTGTACGGGGACAGGGTGAAGCTTTCTTT.

The chain is built from TRBV5-1 and TRBJ1-5; unclear D gene. The CDR3 length is 13 residues. Germline V gene lookup returns CDR1 SGHRS and CDR2 YFSETQ. Trimming pared 4 bases from V and 3 bases from J, leaving 8 bases between. The CDR3 nucleotides are TGCGCCAGCAGCGAGGGCCTCAATCAGCCCCAGCATTTT. Its translation is CASSEGLNQPQHF.

The rearrangement joins TRBV2 to TRBJ1-3; 7 positions agree with TRBD1. The germline V gene has CDR1 SNHLY and CDR2 FYNNEI. V lost 7 bases and J lost 4; bases outside the gene matches: 16. This CDR3 is 17 amino acids long. The CDR3 spells CASIRDREDGGGNTIYF. The CDR3 region has the DNA TGTGCCAGCATCCGCGACAGGGAGGACGGGGGAGGAAACACCATATATTTT.

V and J are TRBV9 and TRBJ1-5; tentative D call: TRBD1 (6 bases). Germline values: CDR1 SGDLS, CDR2 YYNGEE. Trimming stripped 3 bases from V and 7 bases from J, with 11 bases between. This CDR3 has 13 residues. The CDR3, as DNA: TGTGCCAGCAGCGGTAGGGGGGGCCAGCCCCAGCATTTT. This translates into CASSGRGGQPQHF.

There are a few counts of this clone. The rearrangement joins TRBV30 to TRBJ1-3; tentative D call: TRBD1 (6 bases). The CDR3 runs 14 residues. V gave up 5 bases and J gave up 4 bases, with 15 bases separating them. Germline assignment: CDR1 GTSNPN and CDR2 SVGIG (reference sequence). For the CDR3, the DNA is TGTGCCTGGGGCCCTTGGACAGAAGGAAACACCATATATTTT. It is translated as CAWGPWTEGNTIYF.

The chain joins TRBV25-1 to TRBJ1-2, with TRBD1 as a possible D gene (6 bases). CDR3 length: 14 amino acids. V shed 4 bases and J shed 8 bases, with 17 bases lying between them. CDR1 and CDR2 (germline): MGHDK, SYGVNS. The CDR3 sequence: CASSGGWGGQGYTF. The CDR3 nucleotides are TGTGCCAGCAGTGGTGGGTGGGGGGGACAAGGCTACACCTTC.

This chain uses TRBV7-8 with TRBJ2-7, with D maybe TRBD1 (5 bases). The CDR3 sequence is 16 residues long. V was cut by 5 bases and J by 2 bases, with 19 bases left in between. Looked up from germline, CDR1 is SGHVS and CDR2 is FQNEAQ. CDR3 sequence reads: CASSLGARQRTYEQYF. In DNA, the CDR3 is TGTGCCAGCAGCCTTGGGGCACGACAGCGAACCTACGAGCAGTACTTC.

This chain joins TRBV4-2 and TRBJ2-2; no firm D call. V was clipped by 6 bases and J by 3 bases, with 11 bases between them. Germline lookup yields CDR1 LGHNA and CDR2 YNFKEQ. The CDR3 covers 14 residues. DNA of the CDR3: TGTGCCAGCAGTCCTAGTTCCGACACCGGGGAGCTGTTTTTT. Translated, it gives CASSPSSDTGELFF.

V and J are TRBV6-6 and TRBJ1-2; D may be TRBD1 (5 bases). The germline V gene encodes CDR1 MNHNY and CDR2 SVGAGI (reference sequence). The CDR3 runs 14 residues. The V end lost 5 bases, the J end lost 4 bases, and 14 bases lay between the germline ends. The CDR3 DNA is TGTGCCAGCAGTGGCTCTCAGGGAAGCTATGGCTACACCTTC. Translation gives CASSGSQGSYGYTF.

The V gene is TRBV6-1, the J gene TRBJ1-5, with 8 nucleotides matching TRBD1. Germline V gives CDR1 MNHNS, CDR2 SASEGT. V trimming: 6 bases; J trimming: 6 bases; junction bases outside the gene matches: 7. This CDR3 has 14 amino acids. CDR3 nucleotides: TGTGCCAGCAGCCCGGACAGGGCAGTTCAGCCCCAGCATTTT. This sequence encodes CASSPDRAVQPQHF.

The sample holds one count of this clone. The V call is TRBV19, the J call TRBJ2-5, with a tentative D call TRBD2 (5 bases). V lost 6 bases and J lost 5, with 19 bases in between. The CDR3 is made up of 15 amino acids. In germline, CDR1 is LNHDA, CDR2 SQIVND (reference sequence). The CDR3 sequence: CASSPALTGGETQYF. The DNA of the CDR3 is TGTGCCAGTAGCCCTGCCCTAACTGGCGGGGAGACCCAGTACTTC.

This clone showed up just once. The chain is built from TRBV10-3 and TRBJ2-5; maybe TRBD2 (6 bases). The germline gives CDR1 ENHRY, CDR2 SYGVKD. The CDR3 consists of 13 residues. V lost 4 bases and J lost 5, with 11 bases in between. CDR3 sequence: CAISGREWETQYF. CDR3 DNA sequence: TGTGCCATCAGTGGGCGGGAATGGGAGACCCAGTACTTC.